The entry below describes one T cell receptor beta chain. These data belong to a study of T cell changes during pregnancy in multiple sclerosis. Profiled with immunoSEQ multiplex PCR; TCRdb holds only in-frame clones, not every one. The repertoire includes about 67,000 clones, approximately 90% of them detected once, and around 1.5% sits in the top ten. The CDR3 runs to 15 residues. V lost 3 bases to trimming and J lost 6 bases; unmatched junction nucleotides: 6. Germline V gives CDR1 SGHRS, CDR2 YFSETQ. The rearrangement uses TRBV5-1 and TRBJ2-4; 10 positions match TRBD1. The TCR sequence derives from a female donor with multiple sclerosis, enrolled in a pregnancy study. The sequenced sample was peripheral blood, obtained in the third trimester of pregnancy. Here the CDR3 reads CASSSIGDRGNIQYF. The CDR3 nucleotides are TGCGCCAGCAGCTCAATCGGGGACAGGGGAAACATTCAGTACTTC.